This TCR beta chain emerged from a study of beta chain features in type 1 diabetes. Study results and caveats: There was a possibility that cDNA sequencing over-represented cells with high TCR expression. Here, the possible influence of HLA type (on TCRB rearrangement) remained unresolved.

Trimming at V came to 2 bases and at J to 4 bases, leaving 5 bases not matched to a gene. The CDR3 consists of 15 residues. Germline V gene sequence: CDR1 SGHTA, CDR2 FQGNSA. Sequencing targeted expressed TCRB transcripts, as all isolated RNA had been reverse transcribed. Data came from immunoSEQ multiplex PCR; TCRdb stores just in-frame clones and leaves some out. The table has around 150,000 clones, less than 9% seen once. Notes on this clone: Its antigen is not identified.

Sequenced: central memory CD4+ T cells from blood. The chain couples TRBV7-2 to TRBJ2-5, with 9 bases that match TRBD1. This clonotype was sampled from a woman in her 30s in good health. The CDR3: CASSLPGQGGETQYF. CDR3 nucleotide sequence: TGTGCCAGCAGCTTACCGGGACAGGGAGGAGAGACCCAGTACTTC.